A selection of T cell receptor beta chains follows, all from one sample in a study of T cell repertoires in cytomegalovirus infection. Their antigens are not known. A single record per CDR3 protein comes from TCRdb applying MiXCR to the reads. The sample gives 550,000 to 700,000 distinct CDR3 sequences, 40% of which show up once; 40% to 60% is in the top ten. This material consisted of cultured PBMCs, taken from culture after CMV antigen stimulation. These receptors came from a human donor in good health (CMV status not recorded). Some clones in this sample may be carry-over from other donors' samples. Both conserved end residues are trimmed from each CDR3. Only part of the rows carry a size: once, few, many, or a class if the clone is expanded.

j_gene: TRBJ1-4
v_gene: TRBV2
abundance: NA
CDR3aa: ASSEALRNEKLF

j_gene: TRBJ2-7
v_gene: TRBV6-5
abundance: few
CDR3aa: ASSYSGLAHEQY

j_gene: TRBJ2-2
v_gene: TRBV5-4
abundance: few
CDR3aa: ASSQVTPPTGELF

j_gene: TRBJ1-5
v_gene: TRBV19
abundance: few
CDR3aa: ASRDGTGDNQPQH

j_gene: TRBJ1-4
v_gene: TRBV20-1
abundance: NA
CDR3aa: SARDRSGGATNEKLF

j_gene: TRBJ2-7
v_gene: TRBV6-2/TRBV6-3
abundance: NA
CDR3aa: ASTDRSFRYEQY

j_gene: TRBJ2-3
v_gene: TRBV7-6
abundance: NA
CDR3aa: ASGRGADTQY

j_gene: TRBJ2-7
v_gene: TRBV12-3/TRBV12-4
abundance: few
CDR3aa: ASKTGSSYEQY

j_gene: TRBJ2-5
v_gene: TRBV4-1
abundance: NA
CDR3aa: ASSRIAGDRETQY

j_gene: TRBJ2-7
v_gene: TRBV4-1
abundance: few
CDR3aa: ASSQEPGAYEQY

j_gene: TRBJ2-1
v_gene: TRBV7-9
abundance: NA
CDR3aa: ASLLNGEEQF

j_gene: TRBJ1-1
v_gene: TRBV7-2
abundance: few
CDR3aa: ASRYRGLGTEAF

j_gene: TRBJ2-2
v_gene: TRBV27
abundance: few
CDR3aa: ASSFSPVVNTGELF

j_gene: TRBJ2-7
v_gene: TRBV20-1
abundance: once
CDR3aa: SARSHPGTSGSSPYEQY

j_gene: TRBJ1-4
v_gene: TRBV7-2
abundance: many
CDR3aa: ASSPGQPFNEKLF

j_gene: TRBJ1-1
v_gene: TRBV28
abundance: NA
CDR3aa: ASSPWDSWNTEAF